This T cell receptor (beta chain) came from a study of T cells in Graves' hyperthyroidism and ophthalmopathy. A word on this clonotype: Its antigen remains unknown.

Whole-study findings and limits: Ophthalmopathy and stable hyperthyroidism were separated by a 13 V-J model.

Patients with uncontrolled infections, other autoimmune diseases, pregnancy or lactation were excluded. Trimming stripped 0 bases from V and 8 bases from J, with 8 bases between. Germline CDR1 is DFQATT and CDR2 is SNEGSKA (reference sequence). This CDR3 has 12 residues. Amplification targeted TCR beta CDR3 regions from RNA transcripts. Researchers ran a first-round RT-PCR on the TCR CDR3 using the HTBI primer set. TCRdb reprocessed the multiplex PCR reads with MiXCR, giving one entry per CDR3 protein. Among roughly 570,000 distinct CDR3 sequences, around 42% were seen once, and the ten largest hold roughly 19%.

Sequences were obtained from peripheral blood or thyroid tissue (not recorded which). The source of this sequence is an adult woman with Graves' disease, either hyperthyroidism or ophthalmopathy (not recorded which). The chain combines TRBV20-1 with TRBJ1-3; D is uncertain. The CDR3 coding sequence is TGCAGTGCTAGAGAGCGAAGTTACACCATATATTTT. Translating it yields CSARERSYTIYF.